This TCR beta chain stems from a study of cytomegalovirus exposure and HLA in healthy donors. This CDR3 region has 14 residues. Germline loops: CDR1 SQVTM, CDR2 ANQGSEA. V lost 3 bases, J lost 7 bases, and 10 bases stayed unmatched. Primers for the PCR totalled 60 Vbeta and 13 Jbeta. The repertoire was sequenced with immunoSEQ multiplex PCR; TCRdb's copy has only in-frame clones and lacks some. The sample shows about 65,000 clones, and about a sixth sits with its ten largest clones. Material for sequencing was PBMCs. The chain has TRBV29-1 and TRBJ2-7; TRBD1 matches 9 bases. The TCR originated in a boy between 10 and 17 years old in good health and CMV-seronegative. In DNA form, the CDR3 reads TGCAGCGTTGAGTTGGGACAGGGAAGTACTGAGCAGTACTTC. Its protein is CSVELGQGSTEQYF.